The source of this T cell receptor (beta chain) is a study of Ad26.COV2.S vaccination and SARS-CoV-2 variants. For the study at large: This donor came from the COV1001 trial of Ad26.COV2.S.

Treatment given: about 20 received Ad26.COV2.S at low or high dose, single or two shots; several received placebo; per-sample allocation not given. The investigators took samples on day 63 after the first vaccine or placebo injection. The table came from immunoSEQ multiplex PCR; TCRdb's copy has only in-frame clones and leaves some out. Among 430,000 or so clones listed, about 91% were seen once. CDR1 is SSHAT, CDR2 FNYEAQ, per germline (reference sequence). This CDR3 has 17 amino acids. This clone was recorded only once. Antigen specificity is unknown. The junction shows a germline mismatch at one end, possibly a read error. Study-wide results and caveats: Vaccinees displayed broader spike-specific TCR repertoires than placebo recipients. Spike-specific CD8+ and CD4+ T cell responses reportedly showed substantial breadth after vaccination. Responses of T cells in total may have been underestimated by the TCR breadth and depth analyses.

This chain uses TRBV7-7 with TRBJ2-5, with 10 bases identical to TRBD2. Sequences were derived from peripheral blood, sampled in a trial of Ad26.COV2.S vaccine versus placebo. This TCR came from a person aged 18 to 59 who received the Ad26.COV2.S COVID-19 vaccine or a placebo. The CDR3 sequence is CASSLAGGGTGQETQYF. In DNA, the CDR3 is TGTGCTAGCAGCTTAGCGGGGGGCGGGACCGGGCAAGAGACCCAGTACTTC.